These T cell receptor beta chains were read from a single sample in a study of shared clonotypes between healthy human individuals. Sequencing used immunoSEQ multiplex PCR; TCRdb keeps in-frame clones, though not all of them. The sample has 2 million to 3 million clones; over 85% are singletons. What was sequenced was naive CD4+ T cells from PBMCs. The receptors were sampled from a man aged 18 to 30 in good health. Some clones in this sample may be carry-over from other donors' samples. CDR3s include the opening cysteine and the closing phenylalanine or tryptophan. The D gene is left open where the match is weak. The size of a clone is reported for some rows only, either as once, few or many, or as a class for expanded clones.

j_call d_call v_call clone_size cdr3_nt cdr3_aa
TRBJ2-2 TRBD1 TRBV7-3 . TGTGCCAGCAGCTCACTGGGACAGAAGTACACCGGGGAGCTGTTTTTT CASSSLGQKYTGELFF
TRBJ1-1 TRBD1 TRBV6-5 . TGTGCCAGCAGTGCGTCAGGGGGCAGGAGCACTGAAGCTTTCTTT CASSASGGRSTEAFF
TRBJ1-2 . TRBV19 once TGTGCCAGCAGGGATTTGAACTATGGCTACACCTTC CASRDLNYGYTF
TRBJ1-4 TRBD1 TRBV6-6 . TGTGCCAGCAGTAGACGGTCGGGACAGGGGGAGGGAAAACTGTTTTTT CASSRRSGQGEGKLFF
TRBJ2-7 . TRBV21-1 . TGTGCCAGCAGCAAAGCGCTTTTGAGCGGGAGGGCCCTCCCGTCGAGACAGCAGTACTTC CASSKALLSGRALPSRQQYF
TRBJ1-5 TRBD1 TRBV28 . TGTGCCAGCAGTCTTCCCCGAATACGGACAGGGGGCAATCAGCCCCAGCATTTT CASSLPRIRTGGNQPQHF
TRBJ2-7 . TRBV5-4 . TGTGCCAGCAGCTTGACCAAGAGCTCCTACGAGCAGTACTTC CASSLTKSSYEQYF
TRBJ2-7 TRBD2 TRBV29-1 . TGCAGCGTTGGAAGACTTAGCGGGAGCGCCACCTACGAGCAGTACTTC CSVGRLSGSATYEQYF
TRBJ1-2 . TRBV27 . TGTGCCAGCAGCTCCCGGGGCGTGTCTGGCTACACCTTC CASSSRGVSGYTF
TRBJ2-7 TRBD1 TRBV2 . TGTGCCAGCAGTGAAGCGGCCGGGACAGGGTCCGAGCAGTACTTC CASSEAAGTGSEQYF
TRBJ2-3 . TRBV6-5 once TGTGCCAGCAGTTACGACCCAGGGACAGATACGCAGTATTTT CASSYDPGTDTQYF
TRBJ2-3 . TRBV11-1 once TGTGCCAGCAGCTTAGGGGGGGCCACAGATACGCAGTATTTT CASSLGGATDTQYF
TRBJ1-1 . TRBV10-3 . TGTGCCATCAGTGAGCGTGGGAACACTGAAGCTTTCTTT CAISERGNTEAFF
TRBJ1-2 . TRBV5-1 . TGCGCCAGCACAACACTAGTTGGGTCCGTTGGGAGCTACACCTTC CASTTLVGSVGSYTF
TRBJ2-3 . TRBV2 . TGTGCCAGCAGTGGAGTGATGGAGCAGTATTTT CASSGVMEQYF
TRBJ1-1 TRBD1 TRBV7-2 . TGTGCCAGCAGGCGACAGGGTAACACTGAAGCTTTCTTT CASRRQGNTEAFF
TRBJ1-4 . TRBV7-9 . TGTGCCAGCAGCCCAGCCGGACAGCCTAATGAAAAACTGTTTTTT CASSPAGQPNEKLFF
TRBJ1-2 . TRBV29-1 . TGCAGCGTTGAGAGAGACTATGGCTACACCTTC CSVERDYGYTF
TRBJ2-7 TRBD1 TRBV15 . TGTGCCACCAGCAGAAAGACAGGGGCCTACGAGCAGTACTTC CATSRKTGAYEQYF
TRBJ2-3 . TRBV4-1 . TGCGCCAGCAGCCAACCGGGCTCAGATACGCAGTATTTT CASSQPGSDTQYF
TRBJ1-4 . TRBV10-3 . TGTGCCATCAGTGGTGCAGGGGATAATGAAAAACTGTTTTTT CAISGAGDNEKLFF
TRBJ1-5 . TRBV27 . TGTGCCAGCAGTTTATGGTCGCGGAACAGGGTGAGCAATCAGCCCCAGCATTTT CASSLWSRNRVSNQPQHF